This T cell receptor beta chain appears in the sequencing data of a study of glioma-infiltrating T cells. Study results and caveats: Only very few CDR3 sequences appeared in both tissue and blood. Above-expected tissue-blood divergence occurred in all gliomas, most in low-grade ones.

The germline CDR1 and CDR2 sequences are MDHEN and SYDVKM. Trimming took off 9 bases at V and 2 bases at J, with 14 bases between the two ends. The CDR3 has 13 amino acids. Amplification of TCR alpha and beta CDR3 regions from RNA used iRepertoire nested multiplex PCR. Input was 100-400 ng of tissue mRNA or PBMC total RNA. MiXCR, run by TCRdb on the multiplex PCR reads, gives a single entry per CDR3 protein. This table holds about 180,000 distinct CDR3 sequences, more than 35% found once. About this clonotype: Its antigen is not known. This sequence may be a read error, since a much larger clone differs from it by one base.

The chain has TRBV28 and TRBJ2-7; perhaps TRBD2 as D (6 bases). The specimen sequenced was glioma tissue, nonneoplastic brain tissue, or PBMCs (not recorded which). This clonotype was obtained from a human donor with low-grade glioma or glioblastoma, undergoing nonglioma brain surgery, or in good health (not recorded which). CDR3 nucleotide sequence: TGTGCCAGTCGAGACCCGGGAGCCTACGAGCAGTACTTC. This gives the protein CASRDPGAYEQYF. Together with reference TRBV28 and TRBJ2-7, the CDR3 gives the full variable domain: DVKVTQSSRYLVKRTGEKVFLECVQDMDHENMFWYRQDPGLGLRLIYFSYDVKMKEKGDIPEGYSVSREKKERFSLILESASTNQTSMYLCASRDPGAYEQYFGPGTRLTVT.